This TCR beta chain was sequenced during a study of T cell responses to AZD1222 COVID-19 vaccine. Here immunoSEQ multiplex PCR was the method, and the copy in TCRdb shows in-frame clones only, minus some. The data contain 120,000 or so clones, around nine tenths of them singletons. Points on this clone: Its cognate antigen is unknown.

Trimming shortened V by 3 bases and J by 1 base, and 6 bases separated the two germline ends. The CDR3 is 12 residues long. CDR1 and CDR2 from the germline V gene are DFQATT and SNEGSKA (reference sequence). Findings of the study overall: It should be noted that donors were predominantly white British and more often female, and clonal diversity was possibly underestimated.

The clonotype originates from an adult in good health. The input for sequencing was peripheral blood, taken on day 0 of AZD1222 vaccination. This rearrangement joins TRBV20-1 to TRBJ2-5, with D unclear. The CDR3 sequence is CSASRGQETQYF. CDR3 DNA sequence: TGCAGTGCTAGTCGCGGCCAAGAGACCCAGTACTTC.